The clone carrying this T cell receptor beta chain showed up just a few times. The data belong to a study of T-cell reconstitution after alpha-beta-depleted transplantation in children. Trimming cost V 1 base and J 5 bases; bases outside gene matches: 11. In germline, CDR1 is SGHKS, CDR2 YYEKEE (reference sequence). The length of the CDR3 is 17 residues. Construction of the TCRbeta library involved unique molecular identifiers. TCRdb ran MiXCR on the PCR reads and lists one entry per CDR3 protein. The sample lists about 540,000 distinct CDR3 sequences, approximately 20% occurring once. This receptor was identified in a human donor who donated a stem cell graft to a child with acute lymphoblastic leukemia. This chain connects TRBV5-5 to TRBJ2-7; TRBD2 aligns across 11 bases. The specimen was PBMCs from the stem cell graft donor, collected from the stem cell graft. The DNA of the CDR3 is TGTGCCAGCAGCTTGTTAACTAGCGGGAGACCCTTCCACGAGCAGTACTTC. Translated: CASSLLTSGRPFHEQYF.